This is a list of T cell receptor beta chains from one sample in a study of blood T cell repertoires in COVID-19. This table comes from immunoSEQ multiplex PCR, and its TCRdb copy is limited to in-frame clones, with some not included. The top ten hold roughly 2% of the sample, which has just over 300,000 clones, about nine tenths seen once. The sequenced material came from peripheral blood. Receptors originate from a man aged 18 to 30 with active or convalescent COVID-19. CDR3s include the opening cysteine and the closing phenylalanine or tryptophan. Fields, in order: clone size, V gene, J gene, D gene, CDR3 protein, CDR3 DNA. D genes are given only for firm matches. Clone size is given for some rows only: seen once, a few or many times, or a class if the clone is expanded.

-	TRBV6-5	TRBJ2-5	-	CASSYSFRGGYGTQYF	TGTGCCAGCAGTTACTCTTTTAGGGGGGGATATGGGACCCAGTACTTC
once	TRBV18	TRBJ2-1	-	CASSPRSGMDNEQFF	TGTGCCAGCTCACCACGGTCAGGCATGGACAATGAGCAGTTCTTC
few	TRBV6-2/TRBV6-3	TRBJ1-2	-	CASSYVHSGLVNYGYTF	TGTGCCAGCAGTTATGTCCATTCGGGTTTGGTCAACTATGGCTACACCTTC
-	TRBV28	TRBJ2-7	TRBD1	CASISGTGGGYEQYF	TGTGCCAGTATCAGCGGGACAGGGGGAGGCTACGAGCAGTACTTC
-	TRBV9	TRBJ2-5	-	CASTKREGSGETQYF	TGTGCCAGCACCAAAAGAGAGGGTTCGGGAGAGACCCAGTACTTC
-	TRBV7-3	TRBJ2-3	-	CASSFVAESTDTQYF	TGTGCCAGCAGCTTCGTTGCGGAGAGCACAGATACGCAGTATTTT
-	TRBV5-1	TRBJ1-4	-	CASSLGPRGDEKLFF	TGCGCCAGCAGCTTGGGTCCCAGGGGTGATGAAAAACTGTTTTTT
-	TRBV5-1	TRBJ2-7	TRBD1	CASSLNPPGQLSYEQYF	TGCGCCAGCAGCTTAAACCCCCCGGGACAGCTCTCCTACGAGCAGTACTTC
few	TRBV13	TRBJ1-5	-	CASSVGRTRSAQHF	TGTGCCAGCAGCGTGGGACGGACTAGGTCAGCCCAGCATTTT
-	TRBV6-5	TRBJ2-7	-	CASSYGQGGPYEQYF	TGTGCCAGCAGTTACGGTCAGGGTGGGCCCTACGAGCAGTACTTC
-	TRBV6-5	TRBJ1-1	TRBD1	CASSPTQGANTEAFF	TGTGCCAGCAGCCCGACACAGGGGGCGAACACTGAAGCTTTCTTT
-	TRBV5-1	TRBJ1-3	TRBD1	CASSLGQGAGNTIYF	TGCGCCAGCAGCTTGGGACAGGGTGCTGGAAACACCATATATTTT
-	TRBV7-6	TRBJ2-7	-	CASSFSGASPGQYF	TGTGCCAGCAGCTTCTCGGGAGCCTCTCCCGGGCAGTACTTC
-	TRBV27	TRBJ1-6	-	CASSRIAGPLHF	TGTGCCAGCAGCCGAATAGCGGGACCCCTCCACTTT
-	TRBV6-5	TRBJ1-4	-	CASSYSAGDYNEKLFF	TGTGCCAGCAGTTACTCGGCAGGGGACTATAATGAAAAACTGTTTTTT
-	TRBV27	TRBJ2-1	TRBD2	CASSLLAGAPGEQFF	TGTGCCAGCAGTTTACTAGCGGGAGCCCCGGGTGAGCAGTTCTTC
-	TRBV12-3/TRBV12-4	TRBJ2-7	TRBD1	CASRDRGYEQYF	TGTGCCAGCAGGGACAGGGGATACGAGCAGTACTTC
-	TRBV4-1	TRBJ2-3	TRBD2	CASSQEEGTSGGLADTQYF	TGCGCCAGCAGCCAAGAGGAGGGGACTAGCGGGGGTTTGGCAGATACGCAGTATTTT
-	TRBV4-1	TRBJ1-4	-	CASSQVFRGNEKLFF	TGCGCCAGCAGCCAAGTTTTCAGGGGAAATGAAAAACTGTTTTTT
-	TRBV9	TRBJ2-7	TRBD2	CASSVGSGPTYEQYF	TGTGCCAGCAGCGTAGGTAGCGGGCCAACCTACGAGCAGTACTTC
-	TRBV5-1	TRBJ1-5	TRBD1	CASSQTGGGNQPQHF	TGCGCCAGCAGCCAAACAGGGGGCGGCAATCAGCCCCAGCATTTT
-	TRBV4-3	TRBJ1-1	-	CASSQDRGANTEAFF	TGCGCCAGCAGCCAAGATCGGGGGGCGAACACTGAAGCTTTCTTT
few	TRBV6-5	TRBJ1-1	TRBD1	CASSSKYRGQAFF	TGTGCCAGCAGTTCAAAATACAGGGGGCAGGCTTTCTTT
-	TRBV7-8	TRBJ1-3	-	CASSRSQASSGNTIYF	TGTGCCAGCAGCCGAAGCCAGGCGTCCTCTGGAAACACCATATATTTT
-	TRBV11-2	TRBJ1-2	-	CASSLGQAYVGGYTF	TGTGCCAGCAGCTTAGGACAGGCTTATGTTGGTGGCTACACCTTC
-	TRBV9	TRBJ2-1	TRBD2	CASSVGPSGSEQFF	TGTGCCAGCAGCGTAGGACCTAGCGGGAGTGAGCAGTTCTTC
-	TRBV7-9	TRBJ1-3	TRBD1	CASSLQGARSSGNTIYF	TGTGCCAGCAGCCTACAGGGGGCCAGGAGCTCTGGAAACACCATATATTTT
-	TRBV19	TRBJ2-1	TRBD2	CASTRLAEDNEQFF	TGTGCCAGTACGAGACTAGCGGAAGACAATGAGCAGTTCTTC
-	TRBV11-3	TRBJ2-7	-	CASSLGPPPYEQYF	TGTGCCAGCAGCTTAGGGCCCCCTCCGTACGAGCAGTACTTC
-	TRBV5-1	TRBJ2-3	TRBD2	CASSLTGGPGDTQYF	TGCGCCAGCAGCTTGACGGGAGGGCCGGGAGATACGCAGTATTTT
few	TRBV7-3	TRBJ2-3	-	CASSLNPEGTDTQYF	TGTGCCAGCAGCCTAAACCCAGAAGGCACAGATACGCAGTATTTT
-	TRBV6-5	TRBJ2-5	-	CASSYSSGQGETQYF	TGTGCCAGCAGTTACTCCTCAGGGCAGGGAGAGACCCAGTACTTC
-	TRBV5-1	TRBJ2-7	TRBD1	CASSLAAGGAYEQYF	TGCGCCAGCAGCTTGGCAGCAGGGGGCGCCTACGAGCAGTACTTC
few	TRBV6-5	TRBJ1-2	TRBD1	CASSSPRQGHYGYTF	TGTGCCAGCAGTTCCCCCCGACAGGGCCACTATGGCTACACCTTC
-	TRBV4-1	TRBJ2-3	TRBD1	CASSYDRVSDTQYF	TGCGCCAGCAGCTACGACAGGGTATCAGATACGCAGTATTTT
-	TRBV19	TRBJ1-1	-	CASSWAYGNTEAFF	TGTGCCAGTAGTTGGGCTTACGGGAACACTGAAGCTTTCTTT
-	TRBV7-2	TRBJ1-6	-	CASSPGVGFNSPLHF	TGTGCCAGCAGCCCCGGGGTAGGGTTCAATTCACCCCTCCACTTT
-	TRBV5-6	TRBJ2-5	TRBD2	CASSAGLAGVETQYF	TGTGCCAGCAGCGCAGGACTAGCGGGGGTGGAGACCCAGTACTTC
-	TRBV19	TRBJ2-2	TRBD1	CASSIGQGYTGELFF	TGTGCCAGTAGCATCGGACAGGGGTACACCGGGGAGCTGTTTTTT
once	TRBV7-2	TRBJ2-1	TRBD2	CASSLSSGSNEQFF	TGTGCCAGCAGCTTAAGTAGCGGGAGTAATGAGCAGTTCTTC
-	TRBV5-6	TRBJ1-4	-	CASSLGRAGRINEKLFF	TGTGCCAGCAGCTTGGGCAGGGCCGGGCGGATTAATGAAAAACTGTTTTTT
-	TRBV5-1	TRBJ1-4	-	CASSRLGGSGSEKLFF	TGCGCCAGCAGCCGACTGGGAGGGTCTGGGAGTGAAAAACTGTTTTTT
-	TRBV7-8	TRBJ2-7	TRBD2	CASSLVPLAAGEQYF	TGTGCCAGCAGCTTAGTGCCGCTAGCGGCGGGCGAGCAGTACTTC
-	TRBV19	TRBJ1-1	-	CASSQLREAFF	TGTGCCAGTAGCCAATTGAGAGAGGCTTTCTTT
-	TRBV5-1	TRBJ2-1	TRBD2	CASSLVHSTGTRSYNEQFF	TGCGCCAGCAGCTTGGTACATTCAACCGGGACTAGAAGCTACAATGAGCAGTTCTTC
once	TRBV5-4	TRBJ2-3	TRBD2	CASSAGLAGSTDTQYF	TGTGCCAGCAGCGCAGGACTAGCGGGGAGCACAGATACGCAGTATTTT
-	TRBV14	TRBJ2-3	TRBD1	CASSPSGTGGWTDTQYF	TGTGCCAGCAGCCCATCCGGGACAGGGGGCTGGACAGATACGCAGTATTTT
-	TRBV25-1	TRBJ2-5	-	CASSESGMRETQYF	TGTGCCAGCAGTGAATCCGGGATGAGGGAGACCCAGTACTTC
-	TRBV7-9	TRBJ2-5	TRBD1	CASSLPGGETQYF	TGTGCCAGCAGCTTGCCAGGGGGAGAGACCCAGTACTTC
-	TRBV19	TRBJ2-7	-	CASSISRTEYYEQYF	TGTGCCAGTAGTATATCCCGGACAGAGTACTACGAGCAGTACTTC
-	TRBV28	TRBJ1-1	-	CASSSPGYGRQNTEAFF	TGTGCCAGCAGTTCACCGGGATACGGCAGGCAGAACACTGAAGCTTTCTTT
-	TRBV5-4	TRBJ1-2	TRBD1	CASSRGTEAHGYTF	TGTGCCAGCAGCAGGGGGACAGAAGCCCATGGCTACACCTTC
-	TRBV6-2/TRBV6-3	TRBJ2-1	TRBD2	CASSYITLADNNEQFF	TGTGCCAGCAGTTACATTACCCTAGCGGATAACAATGAGCAGTTCTTC
few	TRBV7-9	TRBJ2-1	-	CASSFGGEQFF	TGTGCCAGCAGCTTCGGAGGGGAACAGTTCTTC
-	TRBV18	TRBJ2-5	-	CASSPRGVQETQYF	TGTGCCAGCTCACCTCGCGGGGTACAAGAGACCCAGTACTTC
-	TRBV19	TRBJ2-3	-	CASSISASADTQYF	TGTGCCAGTAGTATTTCTGCTAGCGCAGATACGCAGTATTTT
-	TRBV28	TRBJ1-6	-	CASTPGGYNSPLHF	TGTGCCAGCACCCCCGGAGGATATAATTCACCCCTCCACTTT